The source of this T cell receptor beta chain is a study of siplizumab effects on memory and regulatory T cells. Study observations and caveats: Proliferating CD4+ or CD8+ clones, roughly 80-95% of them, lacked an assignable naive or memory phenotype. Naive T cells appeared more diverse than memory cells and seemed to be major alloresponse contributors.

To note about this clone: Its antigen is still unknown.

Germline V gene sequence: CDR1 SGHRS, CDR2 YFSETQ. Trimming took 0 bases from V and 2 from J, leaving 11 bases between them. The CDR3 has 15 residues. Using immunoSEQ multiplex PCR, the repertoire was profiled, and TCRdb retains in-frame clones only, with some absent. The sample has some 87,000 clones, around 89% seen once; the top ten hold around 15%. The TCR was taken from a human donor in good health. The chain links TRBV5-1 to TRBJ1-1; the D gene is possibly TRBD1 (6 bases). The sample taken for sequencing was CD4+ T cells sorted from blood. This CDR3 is CASSLAGERNTEAFF. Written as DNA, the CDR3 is TGCGCCAGCAGCTTGGCAGGGGAGAGAAACACTGAAGCTTTCTTT.